One and the same sample provided the 26 T cell receptor beta chains below, sequenced in a study of shared clonotypes between healthy human individuals. The data were produced by immunoSEQ multiplex PCR, yet TCRdb's version contains in-frame clones alone and is incomplete. The sample yields around 980,000 clones, 70% to 80% seen once. The sequencing sample was made of memory CD4+ T cells from PBMCs. As to subset: CD45RA-negative fraction. Receptors were obtained from a man aged 18 to 30 in good health. Some clones in this sample may be carry-over from other donors' samples.

This sequence joins TRBV5-8 and TRBJ1-4; a weak D match, TRBD1 (6 bases). V shed 3 bases and J shed 10 bases, with 19 bases lying between them. CDR3 length: 15 amino acids. Germline CDR1 and CDR2: SGHTS and YDEGEE. The CDR3 coding sequence is TGTGCCAGCAGCTCCAGGACAGATGTAGGCGGAAAACTGTTTTTT. Residues: CASSSRTDVGGKLFF.

The chain couples TRBV18 to TRBJ2-6; tentatively, D is TRBD1 (6 bases). Per the germline V gene, CDR1 is KGHSH and CDR2 is LQKENI. The CDR3 has 18 amino acids. V shed 2 bases and J shed 4 bases, with 18 bases lying between them. The CDR3 loop is CASSPGQGKVEGANVLTF. In DNA, the CDR3 is TGTGCCAGCTCACCAGGGCAGGGGAAGGTGGAGGGGGCCAACGTCCTGACTTTC.

As regards this clone: This same CDR3 is encoded by further DNA sequences in the sample. The rearrangement links TRBV6-5 to TRBJ2-7; TRBD1 aligns across 11 bases. The CDR3 loop spans 15 amino acids. Germline loops: CDR1 MNHEY, CDR2 SVGAGI. The trim removed 2 bases at V and 3 bases at J, leaving 3 bases unmatched. The CDR3 spells CASSYQGQGVYEQYF. CDR3 DNA: TGTGCCAGCAGTTACCAGGGACAGGGGGTCTACGAGCAGTACTTC.

As DNA, the CDR3 is TGCGCCAGCAGCCTTATAGCGGGATCGGGAGAGCAGTACTTC. Encoded protein: CASSLIAGSGEQYF. The V gene is TRBV5-1, the J gene TRBJ2-7; 8 bases align to TRBD2. Trimming cost V 4 bases and J 7 bases; bases outside gene matches: 10. Germline V gene data show CDR1 as SGHRS and CDR2 as YFSETQ. The length of the CDR3 is 14 residues.

Concerning this clone: This sample also contains other DNA sequences that code for the same CDR3. The genes are TRBV6-6 and TRBJ2-5; no reliable D call. Trimming cost V 1 base and J 4 bases, with 4 bases left between them. The CDR3 loop spans 12 amino acids. CDR1 is MNHNY and CDR2 is SVGAGI in the germline V gene (reference sequence). The CDR3, as DNA: TGTGCCAGCAGTTACTGGGGAGAGACCCAGTACTTC. Translation gives CASSYWGETQYF.

The CDR3 coding sequence is TGTGCCAGCAGTGAGGGGCAGCACTATGGCTACACCTTC. It encodes CASSEGQHYGYTF. This chain joins TRBV2 and TRBJ1-2; D is perhaps TRBD1 (5 bases). The germline CDR1 and CDR2 sequences are SNHLY and FYNNEI. The CDR3 consists of 13 residues. Between the trimmed V and J ends, which lost 3 bases and 3 bases, there was a span of 8 bases.

This clone appeared a few times. The chain employs TRBV27 and TRBJ1-3, with 7 bases fitting TRBD1. The CDR3 totals 13 residues. Germline lookup yields CDR1 MNHEY and CDR2 SMNVEV (reference sequence). Unmatched junction bases numbered 5, after V lost 8 bases and J lost 4 bases. CDR3 loop: CASADRVGNTIYF. The CDR3 bases are TGTGCCAGCGCCGACAGGGTAGGAAACACCATATATTTT.

The rearrangement uses TRBV27 and TRBJ2-3; 7 bases line up with TRBD2. Unmatched junction bases numbered 14, after V lost 4 bases and J lost 7 bases. Germline CDR1 MNHEY, CDR2 SMNVEV (reference sequence). The length of the CDR3 is 16 residues. The DNA of the CDR3 is TGTGCCAGCAGTTCCCCCACGGGGGAGGGCATTCATACGCAGTATTTT. Translating it yields CASSSPTGEGIHTQYF.

This clone was observed a few times. This rearrangement joins TRBV4-3 to TRBJ2-3; tentatively, D is TRBD2 (5 bases). This CDR3 has 16 amino acids. V shed 1 base and J shed 0 bases, with 11 bases lying between them. Germline values: CDR1 LGHNA, CDR2 YSLEER. CDR3 in DNA: TGCGCCAGCAGCCAAGGGATTAGCGACAGCACAGATACGCAGTATTTT. It specifies CASSQGISDSTDTQYF.

The rearrangement uses TRBV28 and TRBJ1-2, with D unclear. This CDR3 spans 16 amino acids. V lost 5 bases and J lost 4, with 20 bases in between. Germline CDR1 and CDR2: MDHEN and SYDVKM. This chain's CDR3 is CASSPPLAHSRYGYTF. The CDR3 DNA is TGTGCCAGCAGTCCCCCCCTGGCGCATAGTCGCTATGGCTACACCTTC.

The chain carries TRBV6-4 and TRBJ2-7; possibly TRBD1 for D (6 bases). CDR1 and CDR2 from the germline V gene are MRHNA and SNTAGT. The CDR3 is 12 residues long. The ends were cut back, 9 bases at V and 3 bases at J, with 12 bases in the middle. The CDR3 sequence is CARPRGYYEQYF. The CDR3 DNA follows: TGTGCCAGGCCCAGGGGTTACTACGAGCAGTACTTC.

The genes are TRBV5-6 and TRBJ1-1; D not resolved. Germline assignment: CDR1 SGHDT and CDR2 YYEEEE. V lost 1 base to trimming and J lost 4 bases, with 11 bases between them. The CDR3 length is 14 residues. Written as DNA, the CDR3 is TGTGCCAGCAGCTTGTATTTAATTGGCACTGAAGCTTTCTTT. This sequence encodes CASSLYLIGTEAFF.

This chain links TRBV27 with TRBJ2-7; tentative D call: TRBD1 (6 bases). With 2 bases removed from V and 10 bases from J, the gap between germline ends came to 9 bases. The CDR3 consists of 11 residues. Germline values: CDR1 MNHEY, CDR2 SMNVEV (reference sequence). The DNA for the CDR3 is TGTGCCAGCAGTTTAGGACAGAGACAGTACTTC. Amino acids: CASSLGQRQYF.

The chain employs TRBV18 and TRBJ2-2, with TRBD1 as a possible D gene (6 bases). The CDR3 extends over 16 amino acids. Germline V gene lookup returns CDR1 KGHSH and CDR2 LQKENI. V was pared by 2 bases and J by 0 bases, with 10 bases between. The chain's CDR3 is CASSPSQGANTGELFF. CDR3 DNA sequence: TGTGCCAGCTCACCATCACAGGGCGCGAACACCGGGGAGCTGTTTTTT.

This clone was counted many times. The chain recombines TRBV5-8 with TRBJ2-7; D is unresolved. Trimming shortened V by 2 bases and J by 9 bases, and 15 bases separated the two germline ends. CDR3 length: 13 residues. Germline-derived CDR1 and CDR2 are SGHTS and YDEGEE. The CDR3 here is CASSFPGPVAQYF. The CDR3 region has the DNA TGTGCCAGCAGCTTCCCGGGTCCAGTGGCGCAGTACTTC.

The chain uses TRBV11-2 and TRBJ1-1; D gene uncertain. This CDR3 has 13 residues. Trimming cost V 5 bases and J 10 bases, with 17 bases left between them. CDR1 and CDR2 (germline): SGHAT, FQNNGV. The DNA for the CDR3 is TGTGCCAGCAGCGTCGATCCAGGTGGTGGAGCTTTCTTT. It is translated as CASSVDPGGGAFF.

This chain links TRBV15 with TRBJ2-7, with D possibly being TRBD1 or TRBD2 (5 bases each). V lost 7 bases and J 7 bases, leaving 23 bases between the germline ends. Germline V gene data show CDR1 as LNHNV and CDR2 as YYDKDF (reference sequence). The CDR3 loop spans 15 amino acids. The CDR3 DNA reads as TGTGCCACCAATGGGGAAGGGACCTCCCCGAGGGAGCAGTACTTC. Its protein is CATNGEGTSPREQYF.

The J gene is TRBJ1-2, the V gene TRBV29-1, with 11 bases aligning to TRBD1. The germline gives CDR1 SQVTM, CDR2 ANQGSEA. CDR3 length: 13 residues. Unmatched junction bases numbered 7, after V lost 7 bases and J lost 6 bases. CDR3 bases: TGCAGCGCCGGACAGGGGGCTGGGAATGGCTACACCTTC. Its translation: CSAGQGAGNGYTF.

The chain employs TRBV19 and TRBJ2-1; possibly TRBD2 for D (6 bases). The CDR3 loop spans 14 amino acids. Trimming removed 6 bases from V and 10 bases from J, with 19 bases in between. The germline gives CDR1 LNHDA, CDR2 SQIVND (reference sequence). CDR3 DNA sequence: TGTGCCAGTAGCTGGGGGGAGGCCCTTCAGGAGCAGTTCTTC. Its protein product is CASSWGEALQEQFF.

This clone was detected once. The chain carries TRBV6-6 and TRBJ1-1; D remains unclear. Germline lookup yields CDR1 MNHNY and CDR2 SVGAGI (reference sequence). Trimming took 5 bases from V and 5 from J, leaving 15 bases between them. The CDR3 runs to 14 residues. The CDR3 spells CASSPPVVGTEAFF. DNA of the CDR3: TGTGCCAGCAGTCCCCCCGTTGTGGGGACTGAAGCTTTCTTT.

The chain couples TRBV18 to TRBJ1-2; D gene ambiguous. Germline-derived CDR1 and CDR2 are KGHSH and LQKENI. V was clipped by 2 bases and J by 3 bases, with 7 bases between them. The CDR3 covers 13 residues. CDR3 amino acids: CASSPGTHYGYTF. Written as DNA, the CDR3 is TGTGCCAGCTCACCAGGAACACACTATGGCTACACCTTC. The whole variable domain, remainder taken from reference TRBV18 and TRBJ1-2, is NAGVMQNPRHLVRRRGQEARLRCSPMKGHSHVYWYRQLPEEGLKFMVYLQKENIIDESGMPKERFSAEFPKEGPSILRIQQVVRGDSAAYFCASSPGTHYGYTFGSGTRLTVV.

The CDR3 DNA reads TGCAGCGTTGAACAGGGTGGGACAGATACGCAGTATTTT. Its translation: CSVEQGGTDTQYF. This chain connects TRBV29-1 to TRBJ2-3, with a weak D call TRBD1 (5 bases). CDR1 and CDR2 (germline): SQVTM, ANQGSEA. Trimming removed 2 bases at V and 3 bases at J, with 9 bases between. The CDR3 contains 13 residues.

Ten or more counts support this clone. Other DNA variants within this sample encode the same CDR3. This chain links TRBV28 with TRBJ1-1; the D gene is possibly TRBD1 (6 bases). Germline CDR1 is MDHEN and CDR2 is SYDVKM. Trimming took off 2 bases at V and 0 bases at J, with 7 bases between the two ends. The CDR3 loop spans 14 amino acids. For the CDR3, the DNA is TGTGCCAGCAGTTTAGGGACATTGAACACTGAAGCTTTCTTT. It codes for CASSLGTLNTEAFF. Combining the CDR3 with reference TRBV28 and TRBJ1-1 gives the whole variable domain DVKVTQSSRYLVKRTGEKVFLECVQDMDHENMFWYRQDPGLGLRLIYFSYDVKMKEKGDIPEGYSVSREKKERFSLILESASTNQTSMYLCASSLGTLNTEAFFGQGTRLTVV.

This clone was observed a handful of times. A much bigger clone sits one base away, suggesting this may be a read error. The same CDR3 also results from other DNA sequences found in this sample. The chain's CDR3 is CASSLAGTDTQYF. The CDR3, as DNA: TGTGCCAGCAGCTTAGCGGGCACAGATACGCAGTATTTT. The chain is built from TRBV11-2 and TRBJ2-3, with D unresolved. The V gene lost 1 base and the J gene lost 1 base, with 3 bases spanning the gap. Germline assignment: CDR1 SGHAT and CDR2 FQNNGV. The CDR3 has 13 amino acids.

V and J are TRBV6-6 and TRBJ1-1; possible D gene TRBD1, 6 bases. Per germline, CDR1 MNHNY and CDR2 SVGAGI (reference sequence). This CDR3 has 15 amino acids. V lost 4 bases and J lost 0, with 12 bases in between. The CDR3 loop reads CASSWRKGVNTEAFF. The CDR3 region has the DNA TGTGCCAGCAGTTGGCGTAAGGGGGTGAACACTGAAGCTTTCTTT.

J is TRBJ1-1 and V is TRBV28; 11 positions agree with TRBD1. The germline V gene encodes CDR1 MDHEN and CDR2 SYDVKM. V lost 8 bases, J lost 4 bases, and 6 bases stayed unmatched. This CDR3 has 14 amino acids. The CDR3 reads CASGMDRGPTEAFF. CDR3 bases: TGTGCCAGCGGTATGGACAGGGGGCCCACTGAAGCTTTCTTT.